This paragraph covers one T cell receptor beta chain sequence. In this sample, this clone turned up a few times. The antigen it binds to is not known. No much larger clone exists at a distance of one base, and base qualities are not known. The sample belongs to a study of cytomegalovirus exposure and HLA in healthy donors (dated by TCRdb to the late 2010s). As for the study more broadly: An earlier analysis of 587 of the donors reported 250 to 300 Gb of sequence data and around 120 million unique TCR beta sequences obtained from about 179 million T cells. About 330 gigabases of sequencing data and around 80 million unique TCR sequences made up an early release that covered approximately 620 HLA-typed donors. Among the roughly 390 genotyped donors, about 85% belonged to the genetic ancestry cluster associated with self-reported Caucasian donors. The study aimed to test whether signatures of past pathogen exposure could be identified by cataloging public T cell receptors. Using immunosequencing, the study profiled T cell repertoires from fewer than 850 subjects and related those repertoires to cytomegalovirus serostatus. A separate validation cohort of 100 to 150 different subjects was used in addition to the 666-subject first cohort. The study combined high-throughput TCR immunosequencing, statistical association of individual TCRs with disease status, and machine learning to predict cytomegalovirus infection status. In a later analysis, previously published TCR beta repertoires from 666 donors were re-analyzed and high-resolution HLA genotyping was added so that TCR occurrence patterns could be studied. The later analysis used no new phenotypic data to find candidate immune exposures, relying instead on TCR beta sequences and their occurrence across donors. An earlier analysis of some 500 of the donors used high-throughput TCR beta sequencing to judge whether each TCR beta V gene segment behaved as functional or pseudogenic. Donor age, sex, ethnicity and CMV serostatus were compiled together with the repertoire data. A later genetic analysis used genome-wide SNP genotypes for about 60% of the roughly 700 donors, treating that subset as a discovery cohort. All discovery cohort repertoires had been generated using a single sequencing platform. HLA typing covered class I and class II loci at four-digit resolution. Typing coverage differed by locus: A, B, C, DRB1 and DQB1 were typed in about 620-640 donors, DQA1 in 500 to 550, DPA1 in 606, and DPB1 in around 440. Several DR-DQ haplotypes were handled as single units for association and clustering because linkage in the cohort was strong. Across approximately 400 genotyped donors of the cohort, an average of approximately 200,000 unique TCR beta nucleotide sequences per donor were sequenced, and approximately 17% of those sequences were non-productive.

Points the paper makes about the study in general: Across donors, most TCR sequences were observed very rarely, whereas some public TCRs were present in many individuals. A later genetic analysis reported fewer N-insertions in productive TCRs among donors in an Asian-associated ancestry cluster than the approximately 700-donor mean. According to a later analysis, TCR association rates differed among HLA loci, with DRB1 alleles showing the most associated TCRs and HLA-C alleles showing the fewest. Presence/absence analyses assumed roughly uniform sequencing depth across donors, an assumption that may not hold. The classifier was reported to diagnose cytomegalovirus status with high specificity and sensitivity in both the original cohort and the validation cohort. According to a later analysis, most CMV-associated TCR beta chains appeared to be HLA-restricted, and the HLA associations seemed to be driven largely by CMV exposure. An association between a missense DCLRE1C variant and V-gene and J-gene trimming of TCR beta chains was found in a later genetic analysis and replicated in an independent cohort. A further reported finding was that TCR beta sequences accurately predicted the HLA-A and HLA-B alleles for most subjects in the first cohort. It was suggested by the authors that the approach could potentially be generalized to other disease states and immunological phenotypes. Approximately 18 rarely observed V segments, including chromosome 9 orphons, were excluded from the earlier analysis of some 590 of the donors because counts were too low. A later analysis reported that several top co-occurrence clusters appeared linked to parvovirus B19, influenza, CMV and Epstein-Barr virus. When HLA alleles, especially DR and DQ, strongly co-occurred, attributing TCR associations to individual alleles was difficult. Linkage disequilibrium might explain the correlated functional status among segregating V segments, but an unknown experimental factor could not be ruled out. The cohort was sequenced for TCR beta chains only, and without alpha or paired-chain data the features that could be detected were limited. Because some donors lacked HLA typing at each locus, the association tests relied only on the typed subset. The study gave a list of 150 to 200 TCR beta chains associated with cytomegalovirus. A group of highly shared sequence variants was considered likely to be a technical artifact of the sequencing pipeline. For the cohort, immune exposure information was limited to CMV serostatus. Compared with equally common non-associated chains, HLA-associated TCR beta chains in a later analysis were more clonally expanded and had lower generation probabilities. Some IMGT-functional V segments, including TRBV6-2 and TRBV6-3, could not be distinguished by the 87-base-pair reads and were therefore excluded. A later analysis associated about 17,000 TCR beta sequences with specific HLA alleles at a false discovery rate of 0.05. A few of the identified cytomegalovirus-associated TCR beta chains were confirmed in vitro to be specific for cytomegalovirus antigens. In an earlier analysis of more than 450 of the donors, most TCR beta V segments were observed in productive rearrangements about 90% or about 30% of the time, broadly matching IMGT annotations.

Trimming leaves V shorter by 4 bases and J shorter by 8 bases, with the junction holding 5 bases beyond the gene matches. The CDR3 goes from the cysteine to the phenylalanine over 14 residues. Just CDR3 DNA is preserved here, 42 bases in frame from base 1. CDR1 and CDR2 were assigned from the germline V gene (reference sequence) as SGHKS and YYEKEE. Library generation was performed with the immunoSEQ multiplex PCR assay. A mixture of 60 forward primers for TCR Vbeta segments and 13 reverse primers for TCR Jbeta segments was used in the multiplex PCR. The CDR3 region of rearranged TCR beta genes was amplified from genomic DNA by a multiplex PCR assay. Amplified TCR beta libraries were sequenced as 87-base-pair reads on the Illumina HiSeq System. The paper's processing steps were these. A later analysis tallied approximately 87 million unique TCR beta chains across the 600 to 700 repertoires, and some 10 million of those chains were shared by two or more donors. Raw reads were error-corrected and collapsed into unique sequences with a nearest-neighbor algorithm that merged closely related sequences to remove PCR and sequencing errors. Alignment of CDR3 sequences to IMGT reference sequences was used to assign V, D and J gene segments. For a sequence to be retained, a match of at least six nucleotides to both a V gene segment and a J gene segment was required. Rearrangements were classified as productive when the CDR3 lacked stop codons and remained in frame with V and J, and all other rearrangements were classified as non-productive. Following IMGT convention, CDR3 was defined as the stretch from the second conserved V-encoded cysteine up to the conserved J-encoded phenylalanine. In an earlier analysis of roughly 580 of the donors, sequences lacking an unambiguous match to a single V gene segment were excluded. An earlier analysis of around 600 of the donors classified V segments as functional when productive rearrangements were above 56.7% and as segregating when the standard deviation between donors was above 5%. A statistical classification framework was developed to diagnose cytomegalovirus status using the catalog of TCR beta chain sequences. V and J gene assignment, in a later analysis, came from comparing TCR nucleotide sequences with IMGT/GENE-DB human TR gene sequences. Using the TCRdist pipeline, a later analysis assigned CDR3 sequences along with most-parsimonious VDJ recombination scenarios. A later analysis defined each TCR beta chain by its CDR3 amino acid sequence plus V-gene family, and excluded reads lacking a unique V-gene family. In a later analysis, 500 to 700 highly shared, low-generation-probability nucleotide sequences were removed to address suspected cross-contamination and a sequencing artifact. For each public chain, a later analysis derived a clonal expansion index from normalized ranks of inferred template counts within each repertoire. In a later analysis, generation probabilities were computed using a VDJ recombination model fitted to out-of-frame rearrangements, and the results were checked against IGoR. In a later analysis, TCR-TCR, TCR-HLA and TCR-CMV co-occurrence was scored with hypergeometric tests, and a repertoire-size bias correction was applied to TCR pairs. To estimate false discovery rates, a later analysis permuted the HLA or CMV assignments 20 times. In a later analysis, co-occurring TCRs were grouped using DBSCAN, and TCRdist sequence similarity was added for clustering within HLA-allele-positive subsets. Repertoires with fewer than 30,000 or more than 120,000 public chains were left out of co-occurrence clustering, as were five repertoires with anomalous nucleotide sharing. TCRdb limited this immuneACCESS table to in-frame rearrangements with V and J called. A share of clones is missing; checked studies link under half to unresolved V genes, and the rest is unexplained. D and trimming come from the DNA, and the V and J calls and clone size come from that table. This sample comprises under 200,000 clones, around 80% of them detected only once. The top ten constitute 5% to 7% of the sample.

The cohort consisted of approximately 690 healthy bone marrow donors. At the time of sampling, every cohort member was nominally healthy, though immune exposures that went unrecorded were likely present. The donor tested CMV seropositive, placing the donor among the 290 or so seropositive members of the cohort. Every donor gave a peripheral blood sample, and the peripheral blood mononuclear cells from that sample were used for TCR beta sequencing. Genomic DNA extraction from the blood cell samples was performed with the Qiagen DNeasy Blood Extraction Kit. This clonotype was sampled from a man between 45 and 60 years old in good health and CMV-seropositive. Source material: PBMCs. The receptor chain draws on TRBV5-5 and TRBJ1-4, with TRBD1 identical over 10 junction bases. The CDR3: CASSRDRGGEKLFF. DNA sequence: TGTGCCAGCAGCCGGGACAGGGGAGGAGAAAAACTGTTTTTT. Full variable domain (CDR3 extended with the reference TRBV5-5 and TRBJ1-4 proteins): DAGVTQSPTHLIKTRGQQVTLRCSPISGHKSVSWYQQVLGQGPQFIFQYYEKEERGRGNFPDRFSARQFPNYSSELNVNALLLGDSALYLCASSRDRGGEKLFFGSGTQLSVL.